This passage covers 23 T cell receptor beta chains from one sample sequenced in a study of blood T cells in healthy people across ages. With a J-beta primer mix and a sample-barcoded 5' primer, a second PCR ran 7 to 11 cycles. TCRdb reanalysed the 5' RACE reads using MiXCR and keeps one entry per CDR3 protein. The table has some 790,000 distinct CDR3 sequences, about 30% seen once. Sequencing was performed on blood. Receptors were obtained from a woman of 80 years or more in good health.

This clonotype was detected many times. The chain employs TRBV7-2 and TRBJ2-3; a possible D gene is TRBD1 (6 bases). Germline assignment: CDR1 SGHTA and CDR2 FQGNSA. This CDR3 contains 16 residues. Trimming stripped 7 bases from V and 1 base from J, with 18 bases between. CDR3 loop: CASTPHPGVRTDTQYF. In nucleotides, the CDR3 is TGTGCCAGCACCCCACACCCAGGGGTGCGCACAGATACGCAGTATTTT.

In nucleotides, the CDR3 is TGTGCCAGTAGTATGTTAAGTAATGGCGAGCAGTACTTC. As protein: CASSMLSNGEQYF. The gene calls are TRBV19 and TRBJ2-5, with D hard to call. The DNA matches TRBJ2-7 better at its end, which makes the J call doubtful. Germline CDR1 and CDR2: LNHDA and SQIVND (reference sequence). The length of the CDR3 is 13 residues.

The V gene is TRBV7-9, the J gene TRBJ1-6, with a possible D match to TRBD1 (6 bases). V dropped 5 bases and J dropped 0 bases, with 11 bases sitting between them. The CDR3 spans 16 residues. The germline gives CDR1 SEHNR, CDR2 FQNEAQ (reference sequence). The CDR3 DNA reads TGTGCCAGCAGCGTTGGGACAATCTCCTATAATTCACCCCTCCACTTT. Translated, it gives CASSVGTISYNSPLHF.

Notes on this clonotype: One junction end does not reproduce the germline sequence, and a read error may be involved. V usage is TRBV20-1 and J usage is TRBJ1-4, with a tentative D call TRBD1 (6 bases). Germline lookup yields CDR1 DFQATT and CDR2 SNEGSKA (reference sequence). The CDR3 has 15 residues. The CDR3 here is CNARDSGAEGEKLFF. The DNA of the CDR3 is TGCAATGCTAGAGACTCGGGGGCCGAGGGGGAAAAACTGTTTTTT.

V gene TRBV5-1 combines with J gene TRBJ1-1; 9 bases are a match to TRBD1. Losses at the gene ends were 4 bases for V and 5 bases for J; bases not matched to a gene: 9. This CDR3 is 15 amino acids long. CDR1 SGHRS and CDR2 YFSETQ come from the germline V gene. CDR3 DNA: TGCGCCAGCAGCGGTACAGGGGGCTTAGGGACTGAAGCTTTCTTT. Its protein product is CASSGTGGLGTEAFF.

This clonotype has just one count. CDR3: CSVEGGGRGEQYF. The DNA for the CDR3 is TGCAGCGTTGAAGGAGGCGGACGGGGGGAGCAGTACTTC. The chain carries TRBV29-1 and TRBJ2-7, with TRBD2 as a possible D gene (6 bases). CDR1 and CDR2 (germline): SQVTM, ANQGSEA. Trimming pared 1 base from V and 7 bases from J, leaving 14 bases between. The CDR3 consists of 13 residues.

For this clonotype: This may be a read error, as it is one base from a much larger clone. The chain combines TRBV6-5 with TRBJ2-5, with D hard to call. The germline V gene encodes CDR1 MNHEY and CDR2 SVGAGI. CDR3 size: 14 residues. V shed 0 bases and J shed 4 bases, with 9 bases lying between them. The CDR3 nucleotides are TGTGCCAGCAGTTACTCGACCGTCCGAGAGACCCAGTACTTC. It encodes CASSYSTVRETQYF.

The sample holds a few counts of this clonotype. Being one base from a much bigger clone, this may be a read error. CDR3 coding DNA: TGTGCCGCCAGACGCGGGGGGTACAATGAGCAGTTCTTC. Its translation: CAARRGGYNEQFF. The chain joins TRBV15 to TRBJ2-1, with TRBD2 matching 8 bases. The germline V gene encodes CDR1 LNHNV and CDR2 YYDKDF (reference sequence). This CDR3 contains 13 residues.

V and J are TRBV29-1 and TRBJ2-1; 10 bases are shared with TRBD2. The DNA end is more similar to TRBJ2-7, so the J call may be wrong. CDR1 SQVTM and CDR2 ANQGSEA come from the germline V gene. The CDR3 is made up of 16 amino acids. CDR3 nucleotides: TGCAGCGTTGAAGATCGACTAGCGGGTTCCTACAATGAGCAGTACTTC. Protein sequence: CSVEDRLAGSYNEQYF.

This clonotype was recorded at least ten times. The chain uses TRBV2 and TRBJ2-2; D perhaps matches TRBD1 (5 bases). Trimming took off 2 bases at V and 4 bases at J, with 11 bases between the two ends. The germline V gene has CDR1 SNHLY and CDR2 FYNNEI. This CDR3 has 15 amino acids. The CDR3 DNA follows: TGTGCCAGCAGTGAATCAGGGTCGAGCACCGGGGAGCTGTTTTTT. It is translated as CASSESGSSTGELFF.

The chain employs TRBV2 and TRBJ1-1; the match to TRBD1 covers 8 bases. Germline CDR1 is SNHLY and CDR2 is FYNNEI. The CDR3 has 14 residues. After removal of 4 bases from V and 6 bases from J, the junction contained 7 bases not matched to a gene. In DNA form, the CDR3 reads TGTGCCAGCAGTGTGGCAGGGGGCAAGTCTGAAGCTTTCTTT. Protein sequence: CASSVAGGKSEAFF.

Comment on this clonotype: A read error is possible here, since a much larger clone lies one base away. The chain employs TRBV29-1 and TRBJ2-5; 8 nucleotides match TRBD1. The CDR3 extends over 14 amino acids. The junction had 17 bases not matched to a gene; V was cut back by 6 bases and J by 11 bases. Looked up from germline, CDR1 is SQVTM and CDR2 is ANQGSEA. CDR3 residues: CSVPSGTGHNEQYF. CDR3 coding DNA: TGCAGCGTCCCTTCTGGGACAGGTCACAATGAGCAGTACTTC.

Turning to this clonotype: The junction shows a germline mismatch at one end, possibly a read error. This chain links TRBV10-3 with TRBJ2-1; no firm D call. The CDR3 runs 15 residues. Germline V gene sequence: CDR1 ENHRY, CDR2 SYGVKD. The CDR3: CATSEAGGLRDEQFF. The CDR3 DNA is TGTGCCACCAGTGAAGCCGGTGGATTACGCGATGAGCAGTTCTTC.

This chain joins TRBV18 and TRBJ2-1, with 10 bases lining up with TRBD1. V lost 2 bases and J lost 13; bases outside the gene matches: 14. Looked up from germline, CDR1 is KGHSH and CDR2 is LQKENI. The CDR3 is 16 amino acids. The DNA of the CDR3 is TGTGCCAGCTCACCAGACTCGACAGGGGGCGGAAAGACCCAGTTCTTC. Translating gives CASSPDSTGGGKTQFF. Full variable domain (outside the CDR3, taken from reference TRBV18 and TRBJ2-1): NAGVMQNPRHLVRRRGQEARLRCSPMKGHSHVYWYRQLPEEGLKFMVYLQKENIIDESGMPKERFSAEFPKEGPSILRIQQVVRGDSAAYFCASSPDSTGGGKTQFFGPGTRLTVL.

As regards this clonotype: A much larger clone lies one base from this, so it may be a read error. This chain uses TRBV5-1 with TRBJ2-1, with a possible D match to TRBD1 (6 bases). The CDR3 covers 16 residues. Germline assignment: CDR1 SGHRS and CDR2 YFSETQ. The CDR3 here is CASTLAGTQSYDEQFF. DNA of the CDR3: TGCGCCAGCACCTTGGCCGGGACACAAAGCTACGATGAGCAGTTCTTC.

This clonotype has more than one count but fewer than ten. The chain couples TRBV18 to TRBJ1-6; D is unclear. V was trimmed by 6 bases and J by 8 bases, leaving 11 bases between them. This CDR3 region has 13 residues. Germline CDR1 and CDR2: KGHSH and LQKENI. The CDR3 sequence: CASSSKVDSPLHF. In nucleotides, the CDR3 is TGTGCCAGCTCGTCAAAGGTCGATTCACCCCTCCACTTT.

The rearrangement joins TRBV19 to TRBJ2-3; 7 nucleotides line up with TRBD1. Losses at the gene ends were 1 base for V and 2 bases for J; bases not matched to a gene: 6. The germline gives CDR1 LNHDA, CDR2 SQIVND (reference sequence). The CDR3 consists of 16 residues. DNA for the CDR3: TGTGCCAGTAGTATAGGTGCCAGGGGGAACACAGATACGCAGTATTTT. Amino acid sequence: CASSIGARGNTDTQYF.

This clonotype was observed a few times. This chain's CDR3 is CASSESPAQGNEQYF. In DNA form, the CDR3 reads TGTGCCAGCAGTGAAAGCCCTGCACAGGGTAATGAGCAGTACTTC. The V call is TRBV6-1, the J call TRBJ2-7; a possible D gene is TRBD1 (6 bases). CDR1 is MNHNS and CDR2 is SASEGT in the germline V gene. V lost 2 bases to trimming and J lost 7 bases, with 18 bases between them. The CDR3 spans 15 residues.

The genes are TRBV20-1 and TRBJ1-1; D not resolved. The germline CDR1 and CDR2 sequences are DFQATT and SNEGSKA (reference sequence). The CDR3 totals 14 residues. Trimming removed 3 bases at V and 5 bases at J, with 16 bases between. Written as DNA, the CDR3 is TGCAGTGCTAGTAACTCGGCCCCGAGGACTGAAGCTTTCTTT. This sequence encodes CSASNSAPRTEAFF.

In its sample, this clonotype was seen many times. CDR3 amino acids: CASSDPRRAETQYF. The CDR3, as DNA: TGCGCCAGCAGTGATCCCCGGCGGGCGGAGACCCAGTACTTC. This chain uses TRBV10-1 with TRBJ2-5, with D possibly TRBD2 on 5 matching bases. The V gene's germline CDR1 is WNHNN and CDR2 SYGVQD (reference sequence). Trimming stripped 3 bases from V and 5 bases from J, with 13 bases between. This CDR3 contains 14 residues.

This clonotype appeared a single time. The V call is TRBV7-9, the J call TRBJ1-2; D not resolved. Trimming stripped 1 base from V and 14 bases from J, with 14 bases between. Per the germline V gene, CDR1 is SEHNR and CDR2 is FQNEAQ (reference sequence). The CDR3 length is 12 residues. CDR3 nucleotides: TGTGCCAGCAGCTTAGAGGGTGGCTACGGGACCTTC. It encodes CASSLEGGYGTF. The full variable domain, its missing parts supplied by reference TRBV7-9 and TRBJ1-2, is DTGVSQNPRHKITKRGQNVTFRCDPISEHNRLYWYRQTLGQGPEFLTYFQNEAQLEKSRLLSDRFSAERPKGSFSTLEIQRTEQGDSAMYLCASSLEGGYGTFGSGTRLTVV.

The table lists this clonotype with many counts. The rearrangement joins TRBV12-3 or TRBV12-4 to TRBJ1-1; TRBD1 agrees at 9 bases. CDR3 size: 16 residues. After removal of 3 bases from V and 3 bases from J, the junction contained 8 bases not matched to a gene. The CDR3 protein is CASSFGTGMRHTEAFF. The CDR3 nucleotides read TGTGCCAGCAGTTTCGGGACAGGGATGAGGCACACTGAAGCTTTCTTT.

This clonotype was seen repeatedly, ten times or more. This chain joins TRBV29-1 and TRBJ2-3; TRBD1 is a possible D gene (7 bases). The CDR3 runs to 14 residues. Germline assignment: CDR1 SQVTM and CDR2 ANQGSEA. The V and J ends lost 4 bases and 0 bases respectively, with 11 bases between them. This chain's CDR3 is CSVAAGQSTDTQYF. The CDR3 DNA reads as TGCAGCGTTGCTGCGGGACAGAGCACAGATACGCAGTATTTT.